This T cell receptor beta chain derives from a study of cytomegalovirus exposure and HLA in healthy donors (dated by TCRdb to 2016 to 2017). Study-level background: An earlier analysis of roughly 500 of the donors reported approximately 300 Gb of sequence data and 117 million unique TCR beta sequences from 150 million to 200 million T cells. An early release covering over 500 HLA-typed donors comprised around 300 gigabases of sequencing data and some 79 million unique TCR sequences. Among the roughly 380 genotyped donors, more than 70% belonged to the genetic ancestry cluster associated with self-reported Caucasian donors. The study was designed to test whether signatures of past pathogen exposure could be identified by cataloging public T cell receptors. Using immunosequencing, the study profiled T cell repertoires from around 670 subjects and related those repertoires to cytomegalovirus serostatus. Besides the first cohort of hundreds of subjects, a separate validation cohort made up of about 120 different subjects was used. To predict cytomegalovirus infection status, the study combined high-throughput TCR immunosequencing, statistical association of individual TCRs with disease status, and machine learning. In a later analysis, previously published TCR beta repertoires from several hundred donors were re-analyzed and high-resolution HLA genotyping was added so that TCR occurrence patterns could be studied. Rather than drawing on any new phenotypic data, the later analysis identified candidate immune exposures from TCR beta sequences and the way those sequences occurred across donors. An earlier analysis of around 580 of the donors used high-throughput TCR beta sequencing to judge whether each TCR beta V gene segment behaved as functional or pseudogenic. Donor age, sex, ethnicity and CMV serostatus were compiled together with the repertoire data. A later genetic analysis used genome-wide SNP genotypes for about 60% of the 666 donors, treating that subset as a discovery cohort. All discovery cohort repertoires had been generated using a single sequencing platform. Both class I and class II loci were covered by HLA typing, at four-digit resolution. Typing coverage differed by locus: A, B, C, DRB1 and DQB1 were typed in roughly 620-630 donors, DQA1 in about 550, DPA1 in approximately 610, and DPB1 in 450 to 480. Because of strong linkage in the cohort, 5 or 6 DR-DQ haplotypes were treated as single units for association and clustering. Among 398 genotyped donors of the cohort, an average of roughly 230,000 unique TCR beta nucleotide sequences was sequenced per donor, of which 15% to 20% were non-productive.

The cohort consisted of 666 healthy bone marrow donors. At the time of sampling, all cohort members were nominally healthy, though unrecorded immune exposures were likely present. The donor tested CMV seronegative, placing the donor among the 352 seronegative members of the cohort. A peripheral blood sample was provided by each donor, and peripheral blood mononuclear cells were used for TCR beta sequencing. The Qiagen DNeasy Blood Extraction Kit was used to extract genomic DNA from the blood cell samples. Note on this clone: Its specific antigen is unknown. No base qualities exist here, and no much larger clone lies one base off it.

Library method: the immunoSEQ multiplex PCR assay. For the multiplex PCR, a mixture combining 60 forward primers for TCR Vbeta segments and 13 reverse primers for TCR Jbeta segments was used. Amplification of the CDR3 region of rearranged TCR beta genes was performed with a multiplex PCR assay on genomic DNA. The amplified TCR beta libraries were sequenced on the Illumina HiSeq System as 87-base-pair reads. In the authors' own workflow: Across the 670 or so repertoires, a later analysis counted some 80 million unique TCR beta chains, some 11 million of which were shared by at least two donors. To remove PCR and sequencing errors, raw reads were error-corrected and collapsed into unique sequences using a nearest-neighbor algorithm that merged closely related sequences. V, D and J gene segments were assigned by aligning CDR3 sequences to IMGT reference sequences. Each retained sequence needed at least a six-nucleotide match to both a V gene segment and a J gene segment. Rearrangements were classified as productive when the CDR3 lacked stop codons and remained in frame with V and J, and all other rearrangements were classified as non-productive. Following IMGT convention, CDR3 was defined as the stretch from the second conserved V-encoded cysteine to the conserved J-encoded phenylalanine. In an earlier analysis of 500 to 650 of the donors, sequences lacking an unambiguous match to a single V gene segment were excluded. An earlier analysis of fewer than 650 of the donors classified V segments as functional when productive rearrangements were above 56.7% and as segregating when the standard deviation between donors was above 5%. To diagnose cytomegalovirus status from the catalog of TCR beta chain sequences, a statistical classification framework was built. V and J gene assignment, in a later analysis, came from comparing TCR nucleotide sequences with IMGT/GENE-DB human TR gene sequences. A later analysis assigned CDR3 sequences and most-parsimonious VDJ recombination scenarios with the TCRdist pipeline. In a later analysis, each TCR beta chain was defined by its CDR3 amino acid sequence together with its V-gene family, and reads lacking a unique V-gene family were excluded. To address suspected cross-contamination and a sequencing artifact, a later analysis removed some 620 highly shared, low-generation-probability nucleotide sequences. A later analysis calculated a clonal expansion index for each public chain from normalized within-repertoire ranks of inferred template counts. Generation probabilities in a later analysis came from a VDJ recombination model fitted to out-of-frame rearrangements, and those results were checked against IGoR. In a later analysis, TCR-TCR, TCR-HLA and TCR-CMV co-occurrence was scored with hypergeometric tests, and a repertoire-size bias correction was applied to TCR pairs. A later analysis estimated false discovery rates by permuting HLA or CMV assignments 20 times. A later analysis grouped co-occurring TCRs with DBSCAN, adding TCRdist sequence similarity when clustering within HLA-allele-positive subsets. Repertoires with fewer than 30,000 or more than 120,000 public chains, plus five repertoires with anomalous nucleotide sharing, were excluded from co-occurrence clustering. In TCRdb, the immuneACCESS table is reduced to in-frame sequences with V and J assigned. These tables do not hold every clone; where another copy was compared, an unresolved V gene accounts for under half, and the others remain unexplained. V, J and clone size are those of that table, while D and trimming were read from the DNA. Counted in this sample were 90,000 to 100,000 clones; less than 80% of them appeared once. The ten largest clones capture about 2% of the sample.

From the cysteine up to the phenylalanine, the CDR3 has a length of 17 residues. The entry retains the CDR3 DNA only, 51 bases that are in frame from base 1. As encoded in the germline V gene, CDR1 is ENHRY while CDR2 is SYGVKD. V is cut back by 2 bases and J by 6 bases, with 10 bases in the junction unmatched. Study-wide findings and limitations: In an earlier analysis of 450 to 750 of the donors, most TCR beta V segments appeared in productive rearrangements about 87% or about 30% of the time, broadly matching IMGT annotations. In a later analysis, the rate of TCR association differed among HLA loci, with DRB1 alleles having the most associated TCRs and HLA-C alleles having the fewest. A later analysis reported that several top co-occurrence clusters appeared linked to parvovirus B19, influenza, CMV and Epstein-Barr virus. A later analysis associated 16,951 TCR beta sequences with specific HLA alleles at a false discovery rate of 0.05. CMV serostatus was the only immune exposure information available for the cohort. In vitro tests confirmed that a few of the cytomegalovirus-associated TCR beta chains recognize cytomegalovirus antigens. Because some donors lacked HLA typing at each locus, the association tests relied only on the typed subset. An association between a missense DCLRE1C variant and V-gene and J-gene trimming of TCR beta chains was found in a later genetic analysis and replicated in an independent cohort. Because counts were too low, 15 to 20 rarely observed V segments, including chromosome 9 orphons, were left out of the earlier analysis of roughly 600 of the donors. Linkage disequilibrium might explain the correlated functional status among segregating V segments, but an unknown experimental factor could not be excluded. Cytomegalovirus status was reported to be diagnosed by the classifier with high specificity and sensitivity in both the original and validation cohorts. A further reported finding was that TCR beta sequences accurately predicted the HLA-A and HLA-B alleles for most subjects in the first cohort. According to a later genetic analysis, donors in an Asian-associated ancestry cluster had fewer N-insertions in productive TCRs than the approximately 700-donor mean. This cohort had only TCR beta chains sequenced, and the lack of alpha or paired-chain data limited which features could be detected. Across donors, most TCR sequences were observed very rarely, whereas some public TCRs were present in many individuals. Presence/absence analyses assumed roughly uniform sequencing depth across donors, an assumption that may not hold. A later analysis found that HLA-associated TCR beta chains were more clonally expanded and had lower generation probabilities than equally common non-associated chains. According to the authors, the approach could potentially be generalized to other disease states and immunological phenotypes. The 87-base-pair reads could not distinguish some IMGT-functional V segments, including TRBV6-2 and TRBV6-3, so those segments were excluded. The study gave a list of 150 to 200 TCR beta chains associated with cytomegalovirus. A later analysis found that most CMV-associated TCR beta chains appeared HLA-restricted, with HLA associations seemingly driven largely by CMV exposure. The sequencing pipeline was judged likely to have produced a cluster of highly shared sequence variants as a technical artifact. Assigning TCR associations to individual alleles was difficult when HLA alleles, especially DR and DQ, strongly co-occurred.

Recombination joined TRBV10-3 with TRBJ1-5, with 10 junctional bases fitting TRBD1. Sequenced input: PBMCs. This receptor was identified in a man aged 35 to 55 in good health and CMV-seronegative. The DNA sequence is TGTGCCATCAGTGAGAGTAGTGGGACAGGGGCACGTCAGCCCCAGCATTTT. This translates into CAISESSGTGARQPQHF.